Here is one T cell receptor (beta chain) with its context. The antigen remains unidentified. The method was immunoSEQ multiplex PCR; TCRdb's version includes in-frame clones alone and lacks a portion of them. The sample has hundreds of thousands of clones, around 87% seen once; the top ten hold 2% to 2.5%. The CDR3 extends over 17 amino acids. These data originate in a study of cytomegalovirus exposure and HLA in healthy donors. General observations from the study: The study put some 150 TCR beta chains on its list as cytomegalovirus-associated. That first-cohort TCR clusters tended to co-occur in the 130 or so validation repertoires was found in a later analysis.

Input material: PBMCs. The V and J genes are TRBV21-1 and TRBJ2-4; the table's TRBD1 call for D was not verified on the DNA. TRBV21-1 is a documented pseudogene. The source of this sequence is a woman in her late teens or twenties in good health and CMV-seropositive. CDR3 sequence reads: CASSKSGGTLAKNIQYF. CDR3 DNA: TGTGCCAGCAGCAAATCAGGGGGAACCCTAGCCAAAAACATTCAGTACTTC.